This T cell receptor beta chain was recorded in a study of blood T cell repertoires in COVID-19. Whole-study context: Whether acute or convalescent, the COVID-19 samples came from the United States, Italy and Spain. In each case, the material was cDNA or gDNA derived from T cells, B-cell-depleted T cells, or PBMCs.

Unmatched junction bases numbered 14, after V lost 4 bases and J lost 1 base. The length of the CDR3 is 17 residues. From germline, CDR1 is SQVTM and CDR2 ANQGSEA. TCRdb's copy holds only in-frame clones and misses some; the assay was immunoSEQ multiplex PCR. The profile shows about 240,000 clones, approximately 83% of them singletons. The sequenced sample was peripheral blood. The V call is TRBV29-1, the J call TRBJ2-3, with 7 bases lining up with TRBD2. The receptor's source is a woman aged 80 or over with acute or convalescent COVID-19. CDR3 region: CSVAAARGGTGTDTQYF. In nucleotides, the CDR3 is TGCAGCGTTGCGGCTGCTCGCGGGGGAACCGGCACAGATACGCAGTATTTT.